The clone carrying this T cell receptor beta chain was found a few times. Its antigen is not identified. A junction boundary mismatches the germline segment, possibly from a read error. Germline V gene lookup returns CDR1 SEHNR and CDR2 FQNEAQ (reference sequence). The CDR3 is 12 amino acids. The sample is drawn from a study of T cell repertoires in cytomegalovirus infection. Study in general: CMV epitopes used comprised recently identified HLA-C-restricted ones and well-studied HLA-B-restricted ones. A matching HLA type, together with CMV infection, was signaled by public TCR beta signatures. Study outcomes and limitations: There were HLA-C-restricted CMV-specific TCR beta clonotypes dominating the ex vivo response.

TCRdb fed the reads into MiXCR, producing one record per CDR3 protein. The table records approximately 910,000 distinct CDR3 sequences, approximately 31% of them present only once. This TCR derives from a human donor in good health (CMV status not recorded). Some clones in this sample may be carry-over from other donors' samples. The rearrangement joins TRBV7-9 to TRBJ2-7, with D perhaps TRBD1 (6 bases). This specimen consisted of cultured CD8+ T cells from PBMCs, obtained from culture after CMV antigen stimulation. Written as DNA, the CDR3 is TGTGCCAGCAGCTCCCTACGACCGGACAGTAACTTC. Translating it yields CASSSLRPDSNF.